The present T cell receptor beta chain was sequenced within a study of T cells in Graves' hyperthyroidism and ophthalmopathy. Study results and caveats: Among clonotypes expanded in thyroid above 0.001, most were also found in blood. Model predictions of ophthalmopathy came a median around 7.1 months before onset.

Concerning this clonotype: The antigen remains undetermined. The final CDR3 position lacks the conserved phenylalanine or tryptophan, pointing to a likely read error. The DNA is left out, because the CDR3 cannot be placed on it with certainty; the CDR3 is given as TCRdb lists it.

RNA transcripts gave rise to amplified TCR beta CDR3 regions. The study used the HTBI primer set for a first-round RT-PCR of the TCR CDR3. TCRdb passed the multiplex PCR reads through MiXCR, listing each CDR3 protein once. The table lists roughly 500,000 distinct CDR3 sequences, about 43% of them singletons. Germline-derived CDR1 and CDR2 are DFQATT and SNEGSKA (reference sequence). The CDR3 has 8 residues if both end residues are counted. Sequenced material: peripheral blood or thyroid tissue (not recorded which). The gene calls are TRBV20-1 and TRBJ2-5. This receptor was identified in an adult woman with Graves' disease, either hyperthyroidism or ophthalmopathy (not recorded which). The CDR3 loop is CSAREPSS.